The clone carrying this TCR beta chain was picked up many times. Its cognate antigen is unknown. These data originate in a study of metastatic and nonmetastatic thyroid tumors. Across the study: Malignant and benign thyroid patients had repertoires compared in peripheral blood and tumor or nodule tissue.

Broader study findings: Versus benign nodules, malignant thyroid tumors reportedly had significantly higher TCR beta diversity, in blood and tumor.

In the authors' workflow: Differences in CDR3 between clinicopathological groups were drawn on to build a classifier intended to discriminate distant-metastatic papillary thyroid cancer patients. MiXCR was used by TCRdb to re-call the PCR reads. The V and J calls shown here were made by TCRdb, not taken from the authors' results. Among 85,000 to 95,000 clones listed, approximately 15% were seen once. The CDR3 totals 17 residues. Trimming removed 5 bases from V and 1 base from J, with 18 bases in between. From germline, CDR1 is MNHEY and CDR2 SMNVEV (reference sequence). Thyroid surgery took place with no prior treatment in any patient.

The source is a female donor with papillary thyroid cancer or a benign thyroid nodule (not recorded which). Some clones in this sample may be carry-over from other donors' samples. This sequence joins TRBV27 and TRBJ2-4, with unresolved D. Sequenced material: blood. CDR3 DNA sequence: TGTGCCAGCAGTCGCGCCCCCGCGTCTAAGGCCAAAAACATTCAGTACTTC. This gives the protein CASSRAPASKAKNIQYF.